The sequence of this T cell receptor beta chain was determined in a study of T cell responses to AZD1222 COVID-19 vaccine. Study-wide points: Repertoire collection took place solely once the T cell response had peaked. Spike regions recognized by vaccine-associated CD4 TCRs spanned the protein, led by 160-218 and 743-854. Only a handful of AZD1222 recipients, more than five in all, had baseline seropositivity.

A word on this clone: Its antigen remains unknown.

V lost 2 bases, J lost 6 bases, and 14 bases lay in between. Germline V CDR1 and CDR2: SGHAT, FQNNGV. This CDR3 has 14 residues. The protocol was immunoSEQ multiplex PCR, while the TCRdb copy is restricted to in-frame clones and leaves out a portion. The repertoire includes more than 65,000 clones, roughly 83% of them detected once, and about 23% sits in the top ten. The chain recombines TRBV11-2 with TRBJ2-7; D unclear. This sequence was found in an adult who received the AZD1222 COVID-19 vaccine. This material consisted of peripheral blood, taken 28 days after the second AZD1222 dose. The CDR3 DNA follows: TGTGCCAGCAGCTTATCAGTAAAAGCCTTCGAGCAGTACTTC. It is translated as CASSLSVKAFEQYF.